This TCR beta chain was identified in a study of identical twins. TCRdb independently ran MiXCR on the 5' RACE reads; one entry per CDR3 protein. The data show about 890,000 distinct CDR3 sequences, 10% to 15% seen once. Trimming removed 3 bases at V and 10 bases at J, with 10 bases between. This CDR3 contains 13 residues. This clonotype was seen ten or more times. These data are also associated with another study on yellow fever vaccine responses in identical twins.

The source is a woman under 30 in good health. This chain joins TRBV12-3 or TRBV12-4 and TRBJ1-6, with D unresolved. The sequenced material came from PBMCs. The CDR3 protein is CASSFPPSSPLHF. CDR3 bases: TGTGCCAGCAGTTTCCCGCCGTCATCACCCCTCCACTTT.